Listed below are T cell receptor beta chains from one sample, sequenced in a study of T cell responses to AZD1222 COVID-19 vaccine. Libraries were prepared by immunoSEQ multiplex PCR; TCRdb keeps only in-frame clonotypes and omits some of them. The table has 120,000 to 150,000 clones, 82% seen once. The sequenced sample was peripheral blood, obtained on day 0 of MenACWY control vaccination. The receptors derive from an adult in good health. Both conserved end residues are trimmed from each CDR3. The D gene is left open where the match is weak.

d_call j_call v_call cdr3_aa
- TRBJ1-1 TRBV28 ASSYQLNTEAF
TRBD1 TRBJ2-2 TRBV2 ANSLGQGTGELF
- TRBJ1-5 TRBV4-1 ASSQDGGLGNQPQH
- TRBJ1-2 TRBV5-4 ASSSRGQKVYGYT
TRBD2 TRBJ2-1 TRBV11-1 ASSPGGSWGNEQF
- TRBJ1-3 TRBV18 ASSPPGRSSGNTIY
TRBD1 TRBJ1-6 TRBV5-1 ASSLGTGDYSPLH
TRBD2 TRBJ2-1 TRBV5-1 ASSLGGLTNEQF
- TRBJ1-6 TRBV6-5 ASSYSGGLSSPLH
- TRBJ1-1 TRBV5-1 ASSLDGRNTEAF
- TRBJ1-1 TRBV6-5 ASSYDGITEAF
TRBD1 TRBJ1-2 TRBV5-6 ASRWDRSLYGYT
- TRBJ1-5 TRBV5-4 ASSSDRNQPQH
- TRBJ2-5 TRBV5-1 ASSLNREGTQY
- TRBJ1-1 TRBV18 ASSPSQQSMNTEAF
- TRBJ2-2 TRBV11-3 ASSLGQHVTGELF
- TRBJ1-4 TRBV6-5 ASSLDSGFGEKLF
TRBD2 TRBJ2-1 TRBV11-2 ASSLEAGGRSEQF
- TRBJ2-4 TRBV11-2 ASSLEGGAVNIQY
TRBD1 TRBJ2-3 TRBV13 ASSFNRGSTDTQY
- TRBJ1-2 TRBV3-1/TRBV3-2 ASSQEDRGLLFGYT
- TRBJ1-1 TRBV4-1 ASSQDRMNTEAF
- TRBJ1-2 TRBV5-8 ASSSPPGGGNYGYT
- TRBJ2-6 TRBV10-2 ASSASGSGANVLT
- TRBJ1-2 TRBV6-5 ASSPKRGGSYGYT
TRBD2 TRBJ2-1 TRBV6-2/TRBV6-3 ASNPGGLYNEQF
TRBD1 TRBJ1-4 TRBV10-2 ASSVTGEGWNNLANEKLF
- TRBJ2-3 TRBV5-4 ASLVLGTPDTQY
TRBD1 TRBJ1-1 TRBV29-1 SVTGQPNTEAF
TRBD2 TRBJ2-1 TRBV29-1 SVVSGARNNEQF
- TRBJ2-7 TRBV19 ASSVRQGANYEQY
- TRBJ1-1 TRBV11-3 ASSFGGDTEAF
- TRBJ1-3 TRBV5-6 ASSFGQIGNTIY
- TRBJ1-5 TRBV28 ASSRPTVNQPQH
- TRBJ2-1 TRBV2 ASRAGRQLYNEQF
TRBD2 TRBJ2-7 TRBV7-2 ASSLVAGGNEQY
- TRBJ1-6 TRBV2 AGSGWIGVDSPLH
- TRBJ2-2 TRBV25-1 ASRQGLTGELF
- TRBJ1-6 TRBV19 ASSIDHGRMSSSATTLH
- TRBJ1-5 TRBV28 ASSPGTYNSNQPQH
- TRBJ1-5 TRBV7-9 ASSLSSQSGPQH
- TRBJ1-2 TRBV3-1/TRBV3-2 ASSQQGISGYT
- TRBJ2-1 TRBV4-1 ASSQDRGLPSYNEQF
TRBD1 TRBJ1-4 TRBV4-2 ASSQLNFGTGREWGEKLF
- TRBJ2-2 TRBV19 ASSIRVGELF
TRBD1 TRBJ1-1 TRBV12-3/TRBV12-4 ASSPGQGAEAF
TRBD1 TRBJ2-5 TRBV15 ATSRTTGTGGETQY
TRBD1 TRBJ1-4 TRBV3-1/TRBV3-2 ASSHGGTVTNEKLF
- TRBJ2-3 TRBV19 ASSIGGPDTQY
TRBD2 TRBJ2-4 TRBV29-1 SVGWSSGGPQDIQY
- TRBJ1-2 TRBV12-3/TRBV12-4 ASSLWGSEGYT
TRBD1 TRBJ1-4 TRBV27 ASSPGTGRGKLF
- TRBJ1-5 TRBV15 ATSRDLGGQPQH
- TRBJ1-2 TRBV19 ATAEAGTAGYGYT
- TRBJ1-1 TRBV11-2 ASSSQLNTEAF
- TRBJ1-3 TRBV5-5 ASSPGWVSGNTIY
- TRBJ1-2 TRBV7-2 ASSLSIGVGGYT
TRBD1 TRBJ2-2 TRBV27 ASSFSPTWDRRTGELF
- TRBJ2-3 TRBV5-8 ASSLFQRVTDTQY